What follows are 12 T cell receptor beta chains derived from one specimen sequenced in a study of T cell repertoires in cytomegalovirus infection. Antigens of these TCRs are unknown. TCRdb re-called the reads with MiXCR, one entry per CDR3 protein. The table shows about 340,000 distinct CDR3 sequences, with about 27% occurring only once. The specimen comprised cultured PBMCs, sampled from culture after CMV antigen stimulation. These receptors all stem from a human donor in good health (CMV status not recorded). Some clones in this sample may be carry-over from other donors' samples.

Only a few counts were recorded for this clonotype. The chain uses TRBV2 and TRBJ1-4; 9 positions agree with TRBD1. The CDR3 sequence is 13 residues long. The junction had 4 bases not matched to a gene; V was cut back by 3 bases and J by 11 bases. CDR1 is SNHLY, CDR2 FYNNEI, per germline. DNA of the CDR3: TGTGCCAGCAGTGAGGGGACAGGGCCGAAACTGTTTTTT. Amino acids: CASSEGTGPKLFF.

This chain connects TRBV6-1 to TRBJ2-6, with D perhaps being TRBD1 or TRBD2 (5 bases each). Per germline, CDR1 MNHNS and CDR2 SASEGT. Trimming pared 8 bases from V and 0 bases from J, leaving 11 bases between. This CDR3 contains 15 residues. CDR3 DNA: TGTGCCAGCGGGATCGGGGCCTCTGGGGCCAACGTCCTGACTTTC. Its translation is CASGIGASGANVLTF.

The chain employs TRBV20-1 and TRBJ2-3, with 10 bases lining up with TRBD2. In germline, CDR1 is DFQATT, CDR2 SNEGSKA (reference sequence). V lost 3 bases and J lost 6; bases outside the gene matches: 6. CDR3 length: 14 residues. The DNA for the CDR3 is TGCAGTGCTAGCCTACTAGCGGGGAGGGATACGCAGTATTTT. Translating it yields CSASLLAGRDTQYF.

The J gene is TRBJ1-5, the V gene TRBV6-8; D ambiguous. This CDR3 region has 13 residues. Germline assignment: CDR1 MNHGY and CDR2 SAAAGT. V was cut by 6 bases and J by 4 bases, with 10 bases left in between. The CDR3 protein is CASRPTRNQPQHF. The CDR3 DNA reads TGTGCCAGCAGACCTACACGGAATCAGCCCCAGCATTTT.

A few counts support this clonotype. The rearrangement links TRBV6-5 to TRBJ2-2; no clear D gene. The V and J ends lost 2 bases and 5 bases respectively, with 12 bases between them. CDR1 MNHEY and CDR2 SVGAGI come from the germline V gene. The CDR3 spans 15 residues. The CDR3 protein is CASSYADEGTGELFF. The CDR3, as DNA: TGTGCCAGCAGTTACGCTGATGAAGGAACCGGGGAGCTGTTTTTT.

This clonotype was seen at least ten times. The chain couples TRBV7-2 to TRBJ1-5; possible D gene TRBD1, 5 bases. From germline, CDR1 is SGHTA and CDR2 FQGNSA. The CDR3 sequence is 16 residues long. V lost 2 bases, J lost 3 bases, and 14 bases lay in between. The DNA for the CDR3 is TGTGCCAGCAGCTTAAGGGGAATGGGCACCAATCAGCCCCAGCATTTT. Translation gives CASSLRGMGTNQPQHF.

This clonotype was seen a few times. The CDR3 loop is CASSRPPSVPEQYF. CDR3 nucleotide sequence: TGTGCCAGCAGTCGACCTCCTAGTGTGCCCGAGCAGTACTTC. The rearrangement joins TRBV28 to TRBJ2-7, with D unresolved. This CDR3 spans 14 amino acids. Germline loops: CDR1 MDHEN, CDR2 SYDVKM. The germline V and J ends were trimmed by 5 bases and 6 bases, with 17 bases remaining between them.

Many counts were recorded for this clonotype. The DNA of the CDR3 is TGTGCCAGCCTGGAGACAGGGTTGCTCAATCAGCCCCAGCATTTT. Encoded protein: CASLETGLLNQPQHF. This chain joins TRBV6-2 or TRBV6-3 and TRBJ1-5, with 7 bases matching TRBD1. Germline V gene sequence: CDR1 MNHEY, CDR2 SVGEGT. The length of the CDR3 is 15 residues. J lost 3 bases, V lost 8 bases, and 10 bases had no gene match.

This clonotype was seen more than once but under ten times. DNA for the CDR3: TGTGCCAGCAGCCCCGGACAGGGAGCCACCGGGGAGCTGTTTTTT. Translation: CASSPGQGATGELFF. The V and J genes are TRBV11-3 and TRBJ2-2, with 8 bases that match TRBD1. Trimming took 5 bases from V and 4 from J; bases not matched to a gene: 6. In germline, CDR1 is SGHNT, CDR2 YENEEA. The CDR3 extends over 15 amino acids. The complete variable domain, with remaining parts taken from reference TRBV11-3 and TRBJ2-2, reads EAGVVQSPRYKIIEKKQPVAFWCNPISGHNTLYWYLQNLGQGPELLIRYENEEAVDDSQLPKDRFSAERLKGVDSTLKIQPAELGDSAVYLCASSPGQGATGELFFGEGSRLTVL.

The V gene is TRBV15, the J gene TRBJ2-5, with D possibly being TRBD1 or TRBD2 (5 bases each). Germline V gene lookup returns CDR1 LNHNV and CDR2 YYDKDF (reference sequence). V lost 6 bases to trimming and J lost 2 bases, with 13 bases between them. CDR3 length equals 14 residues. CDR3 DNA sequence: TGTGCCACCAGGTCCTGGGGGATTCAAGAGACCCAGTACTTC. This encodes CATRSWGIQETQYF. The full variable domain, in which reference TRBV15 and TRBJ2-5 provide the parts outside the CDR3, is DAMVIQNPRYQVTQFGKPVTLSCSQTLNHNVMYWYQQKSSQAPKLLFHYYDKDFNNEADTPDNFQSRRPNTSFCFLDIRSPGLGDTAMYLCATRSWGIQETQYFGPGTRLLVL.

The chain is built from TRBV20-1 and TRBJ2-5; D ambiguous. This CDR3 region has 11 residues. V gave up 6 bases and J gave up 2 bases, with 7 bases separating them. Germline V lookup: CDR1 DFQATT, CDR2 SNEGSKA (reference sequence). DNA of the CDR3: TGCAGTGCAGGAGAACAAGAGACCCAGTACTTC. Translation gives CSAGEQETQYF.

This clonotype turned up a few times. The chain links TRBV6-8 to TRBJ2-1, with TRBD2 identical over 10 bases. With V trimmed by 6 bases and J by 7 bases, 6 bases remained unmatched. This CDR3 spans 14 amino acids. Germline CDR1 reads MNHGY; CDR2 reads SAAAGT. CDR3 coding DNA: TGTGCCAGCAGGCAAACTAGCGGGGAAAATGAGCAGTTCTTC. As protein: CASRQTSGENEQFF.